These 18 T cell receptor beta chains were all obtained from the same sample, sequenced in a study of beta chain features in type 1 diabetes. The sequenced template was cDNA made from the entire isolated RNA. The data were produced by immunoSEQ multiplex PCR, yet TCRdb's version contains in-frame clones alone and is incomplete. The sample has about 150,000 clones, less than 9.5% seen once. The sample comprised central memory CD4+ T cells from blood. The receptors were gathered from a man aged 18 to 30 in good health.

There are a few counts of this clone. V gene TRBV13 combines with J gene TRBJ2-2; TRBD2 might be the D (6 bases). V gave up 4 bases and J gave up 5 bases, with 11 bases separating them. CDR1 and CDR2 from the germline V gene are PRHDT and FYEKMQ (reference sequence). CDR3 length equals 14 residues. CDR3 DNA sequence: TGTGCCAGCAGCTCTGACGGGGGTACCGGGGAGCTGTTTTTT. Translated, it gives CASSSDGGTGELFF.

V gene TRBV29-1 combines with J gene TRBJ2-1; 11 nucleotides line up with TRBD1. CDR3 size: 14 residues. The ends lost 4 bases at V and 10 bases at J; junction bases unmatched: 9. The germline gives CDR1 SQVTM, CDR2 ANQGSEA. The DNA for the CDR3 is TGCAGCGTTGGAGGTAGGACAGGGGGCGGGGAGCAGTTCTTC. This translates into CSVGGRTGGGEQFF.

This clone has just a few counts. The chain joins TRBV6-1 to TRBJ1-1, with 7 bases that match TRBD1. CDR1 and CDR2 from the germline V gene are MNHNS and SASEGT. The CDR3 contains 15 residues. Losses at the gene ends were 3 bases for V and 6 bases for J; bases not matched to a gene: 10. The DNA for the CDR3 is TGTGCCAGCAGTGACCCCAGACAGGGACTCGCTGAAGCTTTCTTT. As protein: CASSDPRQGLAEAFF.

This clone was observed at least ten times. The V call is TRBV30, the J call TRBJ1-6; 8 nucleotides match TRBD1. The CDR3 extends over 14 amino acids. With V trimmed by 0 bases and J by 7 bases, 2 bases remained unmatched. Germline V gene lookup returns CDR1 GTSNPN and CDR2 SVGIG (reference sequence). CDR3 sequence reads: CAWSVGQGNSPLHF. The CDR3 DNA follows: TGTGCCTGGAGTGTCGGACAGGGAAATTCACCCCTCCACTTT.

The rearrangement links TRBV15 to TRBJ2-1; TRBD2 aligns across 7 bases. Unmatched junction bases numbered 7, after V lost 8 bases and J lost 9 bases. The V gene's germline CDR1 is LNHNV and CDR2 YYDKDF (reference sequence). The CDR3 length is 12 residues. The CDR3 reads CATSAGYTEQFF. The CDR3 region has the DNA TGTGCCACCTCAGCGGGGTATACTGAGCAGTTCTTC.

The gene calls are TRBV19 and TRBJ2-7; TRBD1 matches at 7 bases. Per the germline V gene, CDR1 is LNHDA and CDR2 is SQIVND (reference sequence). The CDR3 runs to 13 residues. V lost 5 bases to trimming and J lost 4 bases; unmatched junction nucleotides: 5. CDR3 nucleotides: TGTGCCAGTAGTTCGCGACAGGGTTACGAGCAGTACTTC. Translation gives CASSSRQGYEQYF.

Only a few counts were recorded for this clone. V is TRBV28 and J is TRBJ2-7; TRBD2 matches at 7 bases. With 6 bases clipped from V and 2 bases from J, the junction kept 7 bases outside the gene matches. The germline CDR1 and CDR2 sequences are MDHEN and SYDVKM. The CDR3 covers 14 residues. The CDR3 loop reads CASRLSGTPYEQYF. CDR3 DNA sequence: TGTGCCAGCAGATTAAGCGGGACTCCCTACGAGCAGTACTTC.

The CDR3 loop is CASSPTPGLAGHQETQYF. CDR3 coding DNA: TGTGCCAGCAGCCCTACACCAGGACTAGCGGGCCACCAAGAGACCCAGTACTTC. This chain joins TRBV7-2 and TRBJ2-5; 11 bases are shared with TRBD2. Germline CDR1 SGHTA, CDR2 FQGNSA. CDR3 length: 18 amino acids. The ends lost 5 bases at V and 0 bases at J; junction bases unmatched: 11.

V is TRBV30 and J is TRBJ1-4; D might be TRBD1 (6 bases). Germline lookup yields CDR1 GTSNPN and CDR2 SVGIG (reference sequence). The CDR3 runs 13 residues. Trimming removed 5 bases from V and 7 bases from J, with 14 bases in between. The CDR3 loop reads CAWGTRGTEKLFF. DNA for the CDR3: TGTGCCTGGGGAACCAGGGGAACTGAAAAACTGTTTTTT.

This clone has just a few counts. The genes are TRBV7-2 and TRBJ2-3, with a tentative D call TRBD2 (6 bases). The CDR3 length is 16 residues. Between the trimmed V and J ends, which lost 1 base and 6 bases, there was a span of 17 bases. The germline V gene has CDR1 SGHTA and CDR2 FQGNSA. As DNA, the CDR3 is TGTGCCAGCAGCTTAGATCCGGTGGGGGGTATGGATACGCAGTATTTT. Translating gives CASSLDPVGGMDTQYF.

The chain is built from TRBV6-6 and TRBJ2-1; D may be TRBD1 (6 bases). Germline assignment: CDR1 MNHNY and CDR2 SVGAGI (reference sequence). The CDR3 runs to 16 residues. V lost 6 bases to trimming and J lost 6 bases, with 21 bases between them. CDR3 region: CASSPALPGAGNEQFF. In DNA, the CDR3 is TGTGCCAGCAGCCCCGCTCTGCCAGGGGCTGGCAATGAGCAGTTCTTC.

V and J are TRBV5-4 and TRBJ2-2; 7 bases are shared with TRBD1. The germline gives CDR1 SGHNT, CDR2 YYREEE (reference sequence). Germline trimming cut 1 base from V and 4 bases from J; bases unmatched to any gene: 10. The CDR3 has 17 residues. CDR3 nucleotides: TGTGCCAGCAGCTTGAAGGGGGCAGGGGATGGCACCGGGGAGCTGTTTTTT. It translates to CASSLKGAGDGTGELFF.

This clone occurred a few times. Other nucleotide sequences in the sample specify the same CDR3. This chain uses TRBV9 with TRBJ2-7; no clear D gene. V lost 4 bases and J lost 1, with 15 bases in between. The CDR3 is 15 residues long. The germline V gene encodes CDR1 SGDLS and CDR2 YYNGEE. CDR3 nucleotide sequence: TGTGCCAGCAGCCCACCTGGAGCAGCTTCCTACGAGCAGTACTTC. Translated: CASSPPGAASYEQYF.

In its sample, this clone was seen a few times. The chain recombines TRBV7-3 with TRBJ1-2, with D possibly TRBD1 on 6 matching bases. Trimming shortened V by 5 bases and J by 4 bases, and 14 bases separated the two germline ends. CDR1 is SGHTA and CDR2 is FQGTGA in the germline V gene. CDR3 size: 14 residues. As DNA, the CDR3 is TGTGCCAGCAGCAAAACAGGGAACCTCTATGGCTACACCTTC. Amino acids: CASSKTGNLYGYTF.

The chain couples TRBV28 to TRBJ1-3; the match to TRBD1 covers 10 bases. The CDR3 is 16 amino acids. The germline CDR1 and CDR2 sequences are MDHEN and SYDVKM. Germline trimming cut 4 bases from V and 4 bases from J; bases unmatched to any gene: 7. CDR3 in amino acids: CASSSWTGGSGNTIYF. The CDR3 DNA reads TGTGCCAGCAGTTCATGGACAGGGGGATCCGGAAACACCATATATTTT.

The chain employs TRBV9 and TRBJ1-6, with D unresolved. V was cut by 0 bases and J by 4 bases, with 5 bases left in between. CDR3 size: 14 residues. The germline V gene encodes CDR1 SGDLS and CDR2 YYNGEE. For the CDR3, the DNA is TGTGCCAGCAGCGTAGAACGGTATAATTCACCCCTCCACTTT. Translated, it gives CASSVERYNSPLHF. Filled out from reference TRBV9 and TRBJ1-6, the complete variable domain reads DSGVTQTPKHLITATGQRVTLRCSPRSGDLSVYWYQQSLDQGLQFLIQYYNGEERAKGNILERFSAQQFPDLHSELNLSSLELGDSALYFCASSVERYNSPLHFGNGTRLTVT.

This clone has more than one count but fewer than ten. The chain carries TRBV2 and TRBJ1-5; 11 nucleotides align to TRBD1. The CDR3 consists of 13 residues. The V gene end was trimmed by 6 bases and the J gene end by 7 bases; junction bases not matched to a gene: 2. Germline CDR1 SNHLY, CDR2 FYNNEI. CDR3 amino acids: CASRDRGQQPQHF. CDR3 in DNA: TGTGCCAGCAGGGACAGGGGGCAACAGCCCCAGCATTTT.

Only a few counts were recorded for this clone. V is TRBV28 and J is TRBJ1-4; D ambiguous. Trimming shortened V by 7 bases and J by 5 bases, and 11 bases separated the two germline ends. The CDR3 covers 13 residues. The germline CDR1 and CDR2 sequences are MDHEN and SYDVKM. The CDR3 coding sequence is TGTGCCAGCACCCCGGGAGGGAATGAAAAACTGTTTTTT. Translation gives CASTPGGNEKLFF.